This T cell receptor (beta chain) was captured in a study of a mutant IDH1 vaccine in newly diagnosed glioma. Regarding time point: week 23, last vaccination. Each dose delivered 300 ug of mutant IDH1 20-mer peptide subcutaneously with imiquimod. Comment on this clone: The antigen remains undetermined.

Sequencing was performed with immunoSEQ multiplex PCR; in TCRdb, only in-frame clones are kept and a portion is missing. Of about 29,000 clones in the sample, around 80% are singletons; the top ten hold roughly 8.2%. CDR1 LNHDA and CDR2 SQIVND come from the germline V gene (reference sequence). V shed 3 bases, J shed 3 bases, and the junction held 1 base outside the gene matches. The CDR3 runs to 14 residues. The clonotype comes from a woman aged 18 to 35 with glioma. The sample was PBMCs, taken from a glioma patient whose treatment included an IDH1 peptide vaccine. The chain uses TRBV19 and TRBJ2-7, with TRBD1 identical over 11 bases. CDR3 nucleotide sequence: TGTGCCAGTAGTATGGGGACAGGGGGCTACGAGCAGTACTTC. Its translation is CASSMGTGGYEQYF.